What follows describes a single TCR beta chain. The antigen remains undetermined. Assay used: immunoSEQ multiplex PCR; TCRdb lists only in-frame clones, some missing. The sample shows about 160,000 clones, approximately 88% of them seen only once. The sample is drawn from a study of T cell responses to AZD1222 COVID-19 vaccine. The CDR3 has 14 residues. V dropped 3 bases and J dropped 6 bases, with 13 bases sitting between them. CDR1 is KGHDR, CDR2 SFDVKD, per germline. Findings and limits, study-wide: In a largely white British group with more females than males, clonal diversity was possibly underestimated. Targets within unmutated variant regions were reportedly found for nearly half of spike-specific TCRs.

The chain joins TRBV24-1 to TRBJ1-2, with TRBD1 as a possible D gene (6 bases). The clonotype originates from an adult who received the AZD1222 COVID-19 vaccine. This material consisted of peripheral blood, taken 28 days after the second AZD1222 dose. This CDR3 reads CATSDPGHEDGYTF. In DNA, the CDR3 is TGTGCCACCAGTGATCCGGGACACGAAGATGGCTACACCTTC.